The clone carrying this TCR beta chain was seen only a few times. Its antigen remains unidentified. This record belongs to a study of post-analysis software for immune sequencing data. V lost 5 bases, J lost 3 bases, and 16 bases lay in between. The germline CDR1 and CDR2 sequences are SQVTM and ANQGSEA. CDR3 length: 14 residues. Included in the TCR beta cDNA libraries were unique molecular identifiers. TCRdb ran MiXCR on the PCR reads and lists one entry per CDR3 protein. The profile shows 600,000 to 750,000 distinct CDR3 sequences, over 45% of them singletons. General observations from the study: A handful of TRBV segments were significantly more frequent in patients than in controls. TRBV5-6, TRBV5-1 and TRBV20-1 were among these segments.

This chain connects TRBV29-1 to TRBJ2-5; D might be TRBD1 or TRBD2, each matching 7 bases. Material for sequencing was blood. The sequence was obtained from a girl aged 2-9 years with multiple sclerosis. CDR3 amino acids: CSVPGRGTEETQYF. The CDR3 bases are TGCAGCGTTCCGGGGAGGGGGACAGAAGAGACCCAGTACTTC.